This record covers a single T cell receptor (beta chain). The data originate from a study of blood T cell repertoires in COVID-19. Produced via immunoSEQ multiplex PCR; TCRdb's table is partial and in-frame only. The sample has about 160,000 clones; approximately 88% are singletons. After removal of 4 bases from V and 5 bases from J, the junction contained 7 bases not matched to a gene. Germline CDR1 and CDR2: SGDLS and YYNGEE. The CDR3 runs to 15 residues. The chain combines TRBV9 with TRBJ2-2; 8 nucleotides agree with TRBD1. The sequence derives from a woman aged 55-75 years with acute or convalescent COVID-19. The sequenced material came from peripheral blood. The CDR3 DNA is TGTGCCAGCAGCATACAGGGGGAGTGGACCGGGGAGCTGTTTTTT. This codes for CASSIQGEWTGELFF.